This T cell receptor beta chain was captured in a study of cytomegalovirus exposure and HLA in healthy donors. This clone was seen once. Its antigen is currently unknown. In the PCR, 60 Vbeta and 13 Jbeta primers were used. Original handling: As a later analysis found, there were 80 million or so unique TCR beta chains, of which some 10 million were shared. The repertoire was sequenced with immunoSEQ multiplex PCR; TCRdb's copy has only in-frame clones and lacks some. That table is the source of V, J and clone size, and D and trimming were worked out from the DNA. The sample includes about 150,000 clones, roughly 80% seen only once; the top ten take approximately 13%. Points from the study as a whole: HLA restriction was apparent for most CMV-associated TCR beta chains in a later analysis. The authors later found TCR association rates varying by HLA locus, with DRB1 most and HLA-C fewest.

There are 14 residues in the CDR3. V was clipped by 1 base and J by 7 bases, with 13 bases between them. Per the germline V gene, CDR1 is LNHDA and CDR2 is SQIVND (reference sequence). The source material was PBMCs. The chain is built from TRBV19 and TRBJ1-1; D is ambiguous. The sequence was obtained from a man aged 40-49 years in good health and CMV-seropositive. CDR3 protein: CASSIAAGEGEAFF. The CDR3 nucleotides read TGTGCCAGTAGTATAGCGGCCGGGGAGGGTGAAGCTTTCTTT.